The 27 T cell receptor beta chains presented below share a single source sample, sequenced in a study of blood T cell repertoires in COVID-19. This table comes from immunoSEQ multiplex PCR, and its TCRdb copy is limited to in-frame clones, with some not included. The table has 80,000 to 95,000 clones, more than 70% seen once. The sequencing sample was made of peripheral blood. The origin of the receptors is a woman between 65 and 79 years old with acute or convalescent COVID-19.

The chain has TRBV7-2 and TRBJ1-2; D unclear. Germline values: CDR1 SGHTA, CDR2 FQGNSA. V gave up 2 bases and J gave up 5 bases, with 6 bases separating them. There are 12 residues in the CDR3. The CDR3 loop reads CASSLTEYGYTF. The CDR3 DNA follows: TGTGCCAGCAGCTTAACAGAATATGGCTACACCTTC.

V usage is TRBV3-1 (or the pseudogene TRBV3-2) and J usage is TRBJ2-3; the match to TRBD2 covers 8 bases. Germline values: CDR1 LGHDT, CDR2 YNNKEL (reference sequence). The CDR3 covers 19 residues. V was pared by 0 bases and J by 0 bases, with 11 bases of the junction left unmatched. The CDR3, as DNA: TGTGCCAGCAGCCAAGAATTCGGCGGGAGGTTGGTGAGCACAGATACGCAGTATTTT. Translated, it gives CASSQEFGGRLVSTDTQYF.

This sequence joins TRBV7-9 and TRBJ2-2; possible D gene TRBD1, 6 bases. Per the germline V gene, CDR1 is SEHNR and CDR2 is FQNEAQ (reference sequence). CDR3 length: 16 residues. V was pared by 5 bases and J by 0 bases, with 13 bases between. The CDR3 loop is CASSHDRRPNTGELFF. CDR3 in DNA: TGTGCCAGCAGCCATGACAGGAGACCGAACACCGGGGAGCTGTTTTTT.

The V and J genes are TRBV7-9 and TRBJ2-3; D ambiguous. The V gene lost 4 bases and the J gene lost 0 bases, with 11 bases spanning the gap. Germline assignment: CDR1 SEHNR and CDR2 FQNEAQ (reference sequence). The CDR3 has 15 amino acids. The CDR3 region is CASSSKVGSTDTQYF. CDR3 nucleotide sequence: TGTGCCAGCAGCTCGAAGGTCGGGAGCACAGATACGCAGTATTTT.

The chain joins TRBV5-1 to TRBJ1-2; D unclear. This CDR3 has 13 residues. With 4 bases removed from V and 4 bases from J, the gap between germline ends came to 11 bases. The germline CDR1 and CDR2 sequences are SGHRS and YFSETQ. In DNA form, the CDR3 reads TGCGCCAGCAGCCCGGGGTCGGGCTATGGCTACACCTTC. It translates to CASSPGSGYGYTF.

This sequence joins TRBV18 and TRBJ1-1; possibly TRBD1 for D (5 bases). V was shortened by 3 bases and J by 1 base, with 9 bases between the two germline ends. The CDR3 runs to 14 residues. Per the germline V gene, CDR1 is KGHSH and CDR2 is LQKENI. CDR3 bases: TGTGCCAGCTCACCTGGGGCAGCGAACACTGAAGCTTTCTTT. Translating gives CASSPGAANTEAFF.

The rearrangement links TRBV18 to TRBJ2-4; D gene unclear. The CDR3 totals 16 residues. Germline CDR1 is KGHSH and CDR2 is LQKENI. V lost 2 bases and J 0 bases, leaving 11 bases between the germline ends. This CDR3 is CASSPIKRLAKNIQYF. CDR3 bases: TGTGCCAGCTCACCAATCAAGCGTCTAGCCAAAAACATTCAGTACTTC. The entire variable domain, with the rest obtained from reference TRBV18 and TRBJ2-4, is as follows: NAGVMQNPRHLVRRRGQEARLRCSPMKGHSHVYWYRQLPEEGLKFMVYLQKENIIDESGMPKERFSAEFPKEGPSILRIQQVVRGDSAAYFCASSPIKRLAKNIQYFGAGTRLSVL.

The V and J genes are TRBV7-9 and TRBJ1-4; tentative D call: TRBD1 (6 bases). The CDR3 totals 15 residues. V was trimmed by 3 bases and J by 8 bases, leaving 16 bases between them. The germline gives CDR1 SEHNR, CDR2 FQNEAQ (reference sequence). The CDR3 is CASSLGDTPREKLFF. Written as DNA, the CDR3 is TGTGCCAGCAGCTTGGGGGACACTCCAAGGGAAAAACTGTTTTTT. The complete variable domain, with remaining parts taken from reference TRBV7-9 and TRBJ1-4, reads DTGVSQNPRHKITKRGQNVTFRCDPISEHNRLYWYRQTLGQGPEFLTYFQNEAQLEKSRLLSDRFSAERPKGSFSTLEIQRTEQGDSAMYLCASSLGDTPREKLFFGSGTQLSVL.

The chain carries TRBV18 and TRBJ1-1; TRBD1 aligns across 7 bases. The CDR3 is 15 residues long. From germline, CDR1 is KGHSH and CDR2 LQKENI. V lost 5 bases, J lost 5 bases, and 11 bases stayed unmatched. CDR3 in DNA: TGTGCCAGCTCAGATGACAGGGATTTTGGGACTGAAGCTTTCTTT. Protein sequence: CASSDDRDFGTEAFF.

The CDR3 is CASSLRSDYGYTF. The CDR3 DNA reads TGTGCCAGCAGCTTGAGGAGTGACTATGGCTACACCTTC. V is TRBV7-2 and J is TRBJ1-2; unclear D gene. The germline V and J ends were trimmed by 3 bases and 3 bases, with 8 bases remaining between them. From germline, CDR1 is SGHTA and CDR2 FQGNSA. The CDR3 totals 13 residues.

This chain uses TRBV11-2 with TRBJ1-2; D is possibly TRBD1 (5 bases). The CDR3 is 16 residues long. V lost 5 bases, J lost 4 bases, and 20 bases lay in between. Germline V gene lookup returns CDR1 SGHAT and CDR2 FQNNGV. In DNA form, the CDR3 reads TGTGCCAGCAGCCCTTCCCCCGGGGGGTTGGTCTATGGCTACACCTTC. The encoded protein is CASSPSPGGLVYGYTF.

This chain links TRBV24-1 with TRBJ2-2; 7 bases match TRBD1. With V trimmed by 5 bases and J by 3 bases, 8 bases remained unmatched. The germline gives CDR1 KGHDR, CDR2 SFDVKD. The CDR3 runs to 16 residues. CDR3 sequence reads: CATSGGPGGDTGELFF. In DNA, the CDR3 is TGTGCCACCAGTGGCGGCCCAGGGGGAGACACCGGGGAGCTGTTTTTT.

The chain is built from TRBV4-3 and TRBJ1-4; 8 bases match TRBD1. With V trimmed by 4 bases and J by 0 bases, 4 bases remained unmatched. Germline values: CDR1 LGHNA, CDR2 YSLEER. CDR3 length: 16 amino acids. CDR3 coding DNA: TGCGCCAGCAGCCCGGGGGACAGGACAACTAATGAAAAACTGTTTTTT. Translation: CASSPGDRTTNEKLFF.

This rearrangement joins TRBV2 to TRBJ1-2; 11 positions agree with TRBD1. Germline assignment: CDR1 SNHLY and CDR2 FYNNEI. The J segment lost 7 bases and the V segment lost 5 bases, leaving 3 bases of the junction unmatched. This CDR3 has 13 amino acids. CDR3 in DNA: TGTGCCAGCAGTCGGGACAGGGGGTCTGGCTACACCTTC. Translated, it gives CASSRDRGSGYTF.

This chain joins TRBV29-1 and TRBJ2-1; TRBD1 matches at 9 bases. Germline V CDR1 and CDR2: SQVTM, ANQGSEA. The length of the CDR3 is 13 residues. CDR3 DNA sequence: TGCAGTGAAAGGGGGGACAGGGCCAATGAGCAGTTCTTC. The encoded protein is CSERGDRANEQFF.

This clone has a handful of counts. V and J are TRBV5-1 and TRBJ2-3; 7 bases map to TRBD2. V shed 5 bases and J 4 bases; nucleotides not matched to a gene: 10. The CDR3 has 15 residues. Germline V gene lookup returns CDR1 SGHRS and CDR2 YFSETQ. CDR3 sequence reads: CASSSLGLAADTQYF. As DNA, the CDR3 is TGCGCCAGCAGTTCACTCGGGCTAGCGGCAGATACGCAGTATTTT.

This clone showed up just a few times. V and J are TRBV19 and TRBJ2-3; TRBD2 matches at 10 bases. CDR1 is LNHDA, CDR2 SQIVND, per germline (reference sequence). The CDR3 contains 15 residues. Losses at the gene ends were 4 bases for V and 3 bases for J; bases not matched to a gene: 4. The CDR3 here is CASSKGLAKTDTQYF. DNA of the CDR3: TGTGCCAGTAGTAAGGGACTAGCGAAAACAGATACGCAGTATTTT.

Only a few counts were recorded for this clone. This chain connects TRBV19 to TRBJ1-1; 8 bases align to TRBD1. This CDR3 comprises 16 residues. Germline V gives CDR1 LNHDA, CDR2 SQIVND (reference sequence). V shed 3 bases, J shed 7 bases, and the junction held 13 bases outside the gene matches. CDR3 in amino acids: CASSIGQGAEGYEAFF. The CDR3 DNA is TGTGCCAGTAGTATCGGGCAGGGGGCAGAGGGGTATGAAGCTTTCTTT.

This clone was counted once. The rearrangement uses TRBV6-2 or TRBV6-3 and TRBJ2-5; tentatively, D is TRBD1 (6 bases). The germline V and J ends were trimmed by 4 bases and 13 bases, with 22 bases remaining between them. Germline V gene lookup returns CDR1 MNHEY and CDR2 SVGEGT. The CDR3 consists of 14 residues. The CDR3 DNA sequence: TGTGCCAGCAGTTCCCCCGCTAGGGGGACAATCTGGTACTTC. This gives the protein CASSSPARGTIWYF.

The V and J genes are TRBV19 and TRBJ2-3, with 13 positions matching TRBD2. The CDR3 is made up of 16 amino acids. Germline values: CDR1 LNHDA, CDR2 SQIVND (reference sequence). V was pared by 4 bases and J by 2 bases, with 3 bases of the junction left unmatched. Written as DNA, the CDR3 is TGTGCCAGTAGTAAGGGACTAGCGGGGACCACAGATACGCAGTATTTT. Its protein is CASSKGLAGTTDTQYF.

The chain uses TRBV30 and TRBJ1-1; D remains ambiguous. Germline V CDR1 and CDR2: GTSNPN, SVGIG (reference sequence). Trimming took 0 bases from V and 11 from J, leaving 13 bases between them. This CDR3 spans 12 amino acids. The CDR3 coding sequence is TGTGCCTGGAGTGTGTCTCCCCTCCTGGCTTTCTTT. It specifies CAWSVSPLLAFF.

The CDR3: CASRSTGYNSPLHF. CDR3 DNA: TGTGCCAGCAGGTCAACAGGGTATAATTCACCCCTCCACTTT. The chain has TRBV28 and TRBJ1-6, with D possibly matching TRBD1 (6 bases). Per germline, CDR1 MDHEN and CDR2 SYDVKM. V was pared by 6 bases and J by 4 bases, with 10 bases between. The CDR3 loop spans 14 amino acids.

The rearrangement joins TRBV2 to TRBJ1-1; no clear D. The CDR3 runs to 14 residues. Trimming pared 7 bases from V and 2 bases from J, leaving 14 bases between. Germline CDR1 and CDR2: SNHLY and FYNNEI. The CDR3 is CASTAWAVNTEAFF. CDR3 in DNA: TGTGCCAGCACCGCATGGGCTGTAAACACTGAAGCTTTCTTT.

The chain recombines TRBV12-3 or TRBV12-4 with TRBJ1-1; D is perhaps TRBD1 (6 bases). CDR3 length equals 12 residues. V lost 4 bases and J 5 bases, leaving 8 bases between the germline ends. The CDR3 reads CASSWGRTEAFF. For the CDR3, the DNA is TGTGCCAGCAGTTGGGGGCGTACTGAAGCTTTCTTT.

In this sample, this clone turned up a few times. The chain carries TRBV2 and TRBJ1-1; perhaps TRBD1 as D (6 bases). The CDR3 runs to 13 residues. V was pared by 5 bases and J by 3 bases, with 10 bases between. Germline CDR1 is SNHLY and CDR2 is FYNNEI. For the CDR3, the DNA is TGTGCCAGCAGTTCCAGGGGTGACACTGAAGCTTTCTTT. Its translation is CASSSRGDTEAFF.

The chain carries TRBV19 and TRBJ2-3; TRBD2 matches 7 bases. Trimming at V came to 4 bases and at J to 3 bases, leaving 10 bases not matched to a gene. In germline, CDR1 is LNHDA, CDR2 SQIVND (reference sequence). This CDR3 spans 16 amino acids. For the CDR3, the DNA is TGTGCCAGTAGTAGGGGGGGGGAGTGGCTGACAGATACGCAGTATTTT. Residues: CASSRGGEWLTDTQYF.

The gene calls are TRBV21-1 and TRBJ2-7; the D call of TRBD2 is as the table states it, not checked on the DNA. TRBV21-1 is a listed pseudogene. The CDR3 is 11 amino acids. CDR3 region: CAIRKTSELYV. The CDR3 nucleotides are TGTGCCATCCGAAAGACTAGTGAGTTGTACGTC.